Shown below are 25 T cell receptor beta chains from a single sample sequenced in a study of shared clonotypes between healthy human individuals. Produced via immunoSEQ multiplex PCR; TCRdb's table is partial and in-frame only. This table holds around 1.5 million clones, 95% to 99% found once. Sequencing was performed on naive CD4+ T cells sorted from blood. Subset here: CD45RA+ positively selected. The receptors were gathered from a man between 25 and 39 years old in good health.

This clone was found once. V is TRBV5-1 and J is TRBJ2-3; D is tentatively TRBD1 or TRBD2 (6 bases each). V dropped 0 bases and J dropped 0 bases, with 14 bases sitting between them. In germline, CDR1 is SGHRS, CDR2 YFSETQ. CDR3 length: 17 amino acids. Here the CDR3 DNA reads TGCGCCAGCAGCTTGGCCCCCGGGGGCCCTAGCACAGATACGCAGTATTTT. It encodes CASSLAPGGPSTDTQYF.

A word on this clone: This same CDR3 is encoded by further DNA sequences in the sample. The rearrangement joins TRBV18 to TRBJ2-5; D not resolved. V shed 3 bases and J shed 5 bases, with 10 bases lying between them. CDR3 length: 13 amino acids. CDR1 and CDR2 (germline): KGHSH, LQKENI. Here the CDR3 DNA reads TGTGCCAGCTCACCGCCCTTGTGGGAGACCCAGTACTTC. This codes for CASSPPLWETQYF.

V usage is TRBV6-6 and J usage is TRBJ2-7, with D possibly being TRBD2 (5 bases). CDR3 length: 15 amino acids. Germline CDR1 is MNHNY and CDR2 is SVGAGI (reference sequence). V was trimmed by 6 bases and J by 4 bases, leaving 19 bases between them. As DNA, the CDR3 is TGTGCCAGCAGGGGCGAGGCCCCCCGGGGATACGAGCAGTACTTC. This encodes CASRGEAPRGYEQYF.

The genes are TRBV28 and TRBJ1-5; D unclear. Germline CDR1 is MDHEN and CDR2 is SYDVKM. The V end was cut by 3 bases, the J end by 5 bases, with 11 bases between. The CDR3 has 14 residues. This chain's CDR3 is CASSFMGKYQPQHF. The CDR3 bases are TGTGCCAGCAGTTTCATGGGGAAATATCAGCCCCAGCATTTT.

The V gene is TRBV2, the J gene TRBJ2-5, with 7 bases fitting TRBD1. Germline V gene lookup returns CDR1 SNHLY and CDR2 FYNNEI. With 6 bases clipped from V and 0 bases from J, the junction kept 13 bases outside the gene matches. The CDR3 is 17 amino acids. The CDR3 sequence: CASRGITGAKYQETQYF. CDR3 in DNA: TGTGCCAGCAGGGGAATTACAGGGGCTAAGTACCAAGAGACCCAGTACTTC.

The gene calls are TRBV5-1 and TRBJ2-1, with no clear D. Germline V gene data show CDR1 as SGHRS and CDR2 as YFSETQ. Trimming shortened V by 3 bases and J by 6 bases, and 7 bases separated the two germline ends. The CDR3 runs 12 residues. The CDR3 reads CASSSGPNEQFF. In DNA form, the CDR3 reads TGCGCCAGCAGCTCCGGTCCCAATGAGCAGTTCTTC.

The CDR3 nucleotides read TGCGCCAGCAGTGAAGGGCCCCCCTACGAGCAGTACTTC. As protein: CASSEGPPYEQYF. This sequence joins TRBV10-1 and TRBJ2-7; D uncertain. V was clipped by 3 bases and J by 2 bases, with 8 bases between them. CDR1 is WNHNN and CDR2 is SYGVQD in the germline V gene (reference sequence). The CDR3 has 13 amino acids.

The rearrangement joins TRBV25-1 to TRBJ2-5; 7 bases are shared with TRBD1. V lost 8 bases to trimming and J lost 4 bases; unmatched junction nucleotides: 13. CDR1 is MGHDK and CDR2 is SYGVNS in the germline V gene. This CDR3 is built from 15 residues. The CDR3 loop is CASASGTALGETQYF. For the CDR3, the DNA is TGTGCCAGCGCCTCCGGGACAGCGCTAGGAGAGACCCAGTACTTC.

CDR3 DNA: TGTGCCAGCTCACGCAACGGGGGACAGTCAACAGATACGCAGTATTTT. Residues: CASSRNGGQSTDTQYF. The J gene is TRBJ2-3, the V gene TRBV18, with D possibly matching TRBD1 (7 bases). The germline V gene encodes CDR1 KGHSH and CDR2 LQKENI. The CDR3 length is 16 residues. V was cut by 4 bases and J by 3 bases, with 17 bases left in between.

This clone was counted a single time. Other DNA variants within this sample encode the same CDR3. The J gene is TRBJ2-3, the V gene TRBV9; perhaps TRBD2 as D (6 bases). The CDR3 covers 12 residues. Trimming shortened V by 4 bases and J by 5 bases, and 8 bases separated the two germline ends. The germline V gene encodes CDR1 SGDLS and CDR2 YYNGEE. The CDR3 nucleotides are TGTGCCAGCAGCTCAGCGGGAGATACGCAGTATTTT. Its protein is CASSSAGDTQYF.

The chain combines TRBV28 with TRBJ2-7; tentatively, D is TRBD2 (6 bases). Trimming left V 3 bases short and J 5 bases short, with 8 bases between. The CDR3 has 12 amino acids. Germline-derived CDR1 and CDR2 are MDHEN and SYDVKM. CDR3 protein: CASSFGGNEQYF. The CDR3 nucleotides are TGTGCCAGCAGTTTTGGGGGGAACGAGCAGTACTTC.

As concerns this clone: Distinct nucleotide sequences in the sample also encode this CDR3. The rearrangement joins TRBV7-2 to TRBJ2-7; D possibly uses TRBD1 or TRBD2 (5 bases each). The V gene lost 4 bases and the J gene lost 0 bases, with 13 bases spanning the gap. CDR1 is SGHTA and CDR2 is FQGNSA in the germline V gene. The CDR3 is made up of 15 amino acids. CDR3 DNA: TGTGCCAGCAGCTCCTGGGGGACCGGCTCCTACGAGCAGTACTTC. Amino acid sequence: CASSSWGTGSYEQYF. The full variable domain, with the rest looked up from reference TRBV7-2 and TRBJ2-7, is GAGVSQSPSNKVTEKGKDVELRCDPISGHTALYWYRQSLGQGLEFLIYFQGNSAPDKSGLPSDRFSAERTGGSVSTLTIQRTQQEDSAVYLCASSSWGTGSYEQYFGPGTRLTVT.

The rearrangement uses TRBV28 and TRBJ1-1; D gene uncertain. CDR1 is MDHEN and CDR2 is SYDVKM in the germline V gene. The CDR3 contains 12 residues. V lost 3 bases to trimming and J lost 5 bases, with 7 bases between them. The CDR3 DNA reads TGTGCCAGCAGTTTTCCCCGGACTGAAGCTTTCTTT. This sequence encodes CASSFPRTEAFF.

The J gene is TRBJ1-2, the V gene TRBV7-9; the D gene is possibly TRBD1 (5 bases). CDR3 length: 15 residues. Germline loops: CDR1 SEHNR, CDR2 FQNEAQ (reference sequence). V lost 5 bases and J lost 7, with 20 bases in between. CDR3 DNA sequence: TGTGCCAGCAGCAAAGAGGCAGGGACTGAAAGTGGCTACACCTTC. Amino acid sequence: CASSKEAGTESGYTF.

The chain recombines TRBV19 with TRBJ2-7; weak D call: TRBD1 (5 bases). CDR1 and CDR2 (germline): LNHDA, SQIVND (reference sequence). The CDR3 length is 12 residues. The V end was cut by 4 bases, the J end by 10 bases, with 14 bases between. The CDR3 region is CASSTLPGIQYF. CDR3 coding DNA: TGTGCCAGTAGTACATTACCAGGGATCCAGTACTTC.

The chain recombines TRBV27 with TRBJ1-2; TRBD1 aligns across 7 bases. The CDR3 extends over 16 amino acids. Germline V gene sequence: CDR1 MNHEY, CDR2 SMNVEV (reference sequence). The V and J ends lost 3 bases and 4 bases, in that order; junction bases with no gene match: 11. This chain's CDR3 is CASSFLTRQGPYGYTF. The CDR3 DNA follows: TGTGCCAGCAGTTTCCTCACGCGACAGGGACCCTATGGCTACACCTTC.

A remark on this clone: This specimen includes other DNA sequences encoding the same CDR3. The CDR3 spells CATSRGGQMNTEAFF. DNA for the CDR3: TGTGCCACCAGCAGAGGGGGTCAGATGAACACTGAAGCTTTCTTT. The V gene is TRBV15, the J gene TRBJ1-1; D is uncertain. CDR1 and CDR2 from the germline V gene are LNHNV and YYDKDF (reference sequence). The CDR3 extends over 15 amino acids. Trimming cost V 1 base and J 0 bases, with 9 bases left between them.

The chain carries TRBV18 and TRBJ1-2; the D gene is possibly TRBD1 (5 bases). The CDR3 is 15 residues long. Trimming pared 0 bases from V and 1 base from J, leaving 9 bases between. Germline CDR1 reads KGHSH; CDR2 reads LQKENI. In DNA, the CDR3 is TGTGCCAGCTCACCACCGGCAGGGTTTAACTATGGCTACACCTTC. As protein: CASSPPAGFNYGYTF.

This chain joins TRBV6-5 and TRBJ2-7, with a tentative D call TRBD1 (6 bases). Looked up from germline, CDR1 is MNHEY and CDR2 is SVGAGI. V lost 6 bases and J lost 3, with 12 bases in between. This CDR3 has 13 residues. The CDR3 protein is CASSKGHFYEQYF. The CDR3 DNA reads TGTGCCAGCAGCAAGGGACACTTCTACGAGCAGTACTTC.

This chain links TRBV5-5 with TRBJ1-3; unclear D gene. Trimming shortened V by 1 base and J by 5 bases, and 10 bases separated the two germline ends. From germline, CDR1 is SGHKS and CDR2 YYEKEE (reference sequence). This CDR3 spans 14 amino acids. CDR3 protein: CASSLLGSRNTIYF. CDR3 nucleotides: TGTGCCAGCAGCTTGCTGGGATCGCGAAACACCATATATTTT.

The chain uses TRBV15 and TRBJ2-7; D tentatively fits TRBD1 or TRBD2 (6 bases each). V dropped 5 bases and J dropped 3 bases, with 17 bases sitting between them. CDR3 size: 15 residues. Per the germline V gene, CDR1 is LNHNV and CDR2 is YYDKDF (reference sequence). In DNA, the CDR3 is TGTGCCACCAGCCCGCAGGGAGGACAGTTCTACGAGCAGTACTTC. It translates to CATSPQGGQFYEQYF.

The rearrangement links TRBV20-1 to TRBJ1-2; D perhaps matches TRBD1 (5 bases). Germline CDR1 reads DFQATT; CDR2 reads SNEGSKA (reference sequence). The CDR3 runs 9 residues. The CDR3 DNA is TGCAGGGAGGGGAGAGGCTACACCTTC. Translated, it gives CREGRGYTF.

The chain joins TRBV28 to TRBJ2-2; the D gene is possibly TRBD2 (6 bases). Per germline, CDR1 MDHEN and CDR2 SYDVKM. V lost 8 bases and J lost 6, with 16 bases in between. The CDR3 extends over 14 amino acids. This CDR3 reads CASGGRGRPGELFF. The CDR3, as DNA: TGTGCCAGCGGGGGGAGAGGGAGACCCGGGGAGCTGTTTTTT.

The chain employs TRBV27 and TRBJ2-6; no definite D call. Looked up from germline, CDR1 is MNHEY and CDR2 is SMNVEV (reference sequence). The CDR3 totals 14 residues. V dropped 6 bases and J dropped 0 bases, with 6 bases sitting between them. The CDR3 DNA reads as TGTGCCAGCAGACTTAGCTCTGGGGCCAACGTCCTGACTTTC. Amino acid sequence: CASRLSSGANVLTF.

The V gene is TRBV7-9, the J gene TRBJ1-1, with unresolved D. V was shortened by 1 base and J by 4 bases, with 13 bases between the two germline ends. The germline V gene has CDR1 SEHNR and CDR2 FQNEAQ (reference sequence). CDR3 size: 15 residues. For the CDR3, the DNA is TGTGCCAGCAGCTTAGGTGGTCGGGAGTCCACTGAAGCTTTCTTT. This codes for CASSLGGRESTEAFF.